This is a list of T cell receptor beta chains from one sample in a study of T cells after yellow fever vaccination. TCRdb redid the calling of the 5' RACE reads with MiXCR, one entry per CDR3 protein. The data show nearly 300,000 distinct CDR3 sequences, around 10% seen once. The material sequenced was CD4+ T cells sorted from PBMCs, taken 5 days after the yellow fever booster vaccination. The receptors originated from a man aged 18 to 35 who received the YFV17D yellow fever vaccine. CDR3s include the opening cysteine and the closing phenylalanine or tryptophan.

CDR3 protein	V gene
CASSFAGGQPAPRDTIYF	TRBV5-1
CATSRDAQGEKLFF	TRBV15
CASSFLPTGSTGELFF	TRBV7-9
CASSGPDRGTDTQYF	TRBV12-3/TRBV12-4
CASRSGGEVYEQFF	TRBV6-2/TRBV6-3
CASSADSDSPLHF	TRBV2
CSAVTGANYGYTF	TRBV29-1
CASSFRGGKDEQFF	TRBV5-4
CASSYSDSGYTF	TRBV6-2/TRBV6-3
CASSDIGRTFTGELFF	TRBV7-3
CASSHQEPSSYNEQFF	TRBV5-1
CASSLTVGSSPLHF	TRBV7-2
CASSYQPPSDGAFF	TRBV7-2
CASSYSPGDEKLFF	TRBV6-5
CASSPGGQRAFF	TRBV11-2
CASSGILGETQYF	TRBV3-1
CASSRMGDTGELFF	TRBV6-2/TRBV6-3
CASKQGLAGNYEQYF	TRBV7-6
CASSYSRASHTDTQYF	TRBV6-5
CASSLAPPGRAFF	TRBV7-2
CASSPPGLVNYGYTF	TRBV18
CASSLEFFGELFF	TRBV7-2
CASSYSTFEGLTLHF	TRBV6-5
CASSGTGGGQPQHF	TRBV3-1
CASSLAGGAGNTIYF	TRBV5-4
CAISDTGRIGNTIYF	TRBV10-3
CASSLVWGLTDTQYF	TRBV4-1
CAINGGRGTGELFF	TRBV10-3
CASSPGLAGGEQYF	TRBV4-2